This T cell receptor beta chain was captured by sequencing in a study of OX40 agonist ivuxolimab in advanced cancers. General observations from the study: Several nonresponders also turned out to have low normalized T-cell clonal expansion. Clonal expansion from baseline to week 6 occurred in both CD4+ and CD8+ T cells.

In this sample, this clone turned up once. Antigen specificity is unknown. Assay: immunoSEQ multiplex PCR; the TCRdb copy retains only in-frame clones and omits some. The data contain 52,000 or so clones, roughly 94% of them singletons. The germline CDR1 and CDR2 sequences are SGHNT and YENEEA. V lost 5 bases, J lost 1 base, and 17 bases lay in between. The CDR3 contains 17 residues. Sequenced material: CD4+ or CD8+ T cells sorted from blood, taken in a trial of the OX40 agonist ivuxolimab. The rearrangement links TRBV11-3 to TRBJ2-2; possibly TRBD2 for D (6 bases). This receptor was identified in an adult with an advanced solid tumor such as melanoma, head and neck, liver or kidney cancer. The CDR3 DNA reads TGTGCCAGCAGCCCCCCCGCACTAGCTGAGAACACCGGGGAGCTGTTTTTT. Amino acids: CASSPPALAENTGELFF. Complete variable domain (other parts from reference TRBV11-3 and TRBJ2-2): EAGVVQSPRYKIIEKKQPVAFWCNPISGHNTLYWYLQNLGQGPELLIRYENEEAVDDSQLPKDRFSAERLKGVDSTLKIQPAELGDSAVYLCASSPPALAENTGELFFGEGSRLTVL.